What follows are 22 T cell receptor beta chains derived from one specimen sequenced in a study of cytomegalovirus exposure and HLA in healthy donors (dated by TCRdb to about 2017). Preparation of the library involved the immunoSEQ multiplex PCR assay. A mixture of 60 forward primers for TCR Vbeta segments and 13 reverse primers for TCR Jbeta segments was used in the multiplex PCR. TCRdb mirrors the immuneACCESS table, restricted to in-frame sequences. Some clones are absent from its copies; in checked studies, under half trace to an unresolved V gene, and the reason for the others is unknown. For this sample there are over 110,000 clones; 82% appear just once. The ten largest clones represent 2.5% of the sample. The sequencing input was PBMCs. The receptors were gathered from a male donor in good health and CMV-seronegative.

V gene TRBV29-1 combines with J gene TRBJ1-1; D not resolved. The germline V gene has CDR1 SQVTM and CDR2 ANQGSEA. The CDR3 loop spans 12 amino acids. The germline V and J ends were trimmed by 4 bases and 0 bases, with 6 bases remaining between them. CDR3 coding DNA: TGCAGCGTTGGTTTCATGAACACTGAAGCTTTCTTT. It codes for CSVGFMNTEAFF.

J is TRBJ2-7 and V is TRBV7-9; TRBD1 agrees at 8 bases. CDR1 is SEHNR and CDR2 is FQNEAQ in the germline V gene (reference sequence). There are 13 residues in the CDR3. J lost 3 bases, V lost 10 bases, and 8 bases had no gene match. CDR3 coding DNA: TGTGCCATCCGGGACAGGCAACGCTACGAGCAGTACTTC. Residues: CAIRDRQRYEQYF.

The V gene is TRBV6-6, the J gene TRBJ1-1; 8 bases map to TRBD1. The germline V gene encodes CDR1 MNHNY and CDR2 SVGAGI (reference sequence). With V trimmed by 0 bases and J by 7 bases, 1 base remained unmatched. The length of the CDR3 is 13 residues. DNA of the CDR3: TGTGCCAGCAGTTACTCTACAGGGGGTGAAGCTTTCTTT. This translates into CASSYSTGGEAFF.

CDR3 residues: CASSARLAASNTGELFF. The CDR3 region has the DNA TGTGCCAGCAGCGCCCGACTAGCCGCGTCGAACACCGGGGAGCTGTTTTTT. The chain uses TRBV7-2 and TRBJ2-2; 7 nucleotides align to TRBD2. V shed 5 bases, J shed 0 bases, and the junction held 9 bases outside the gene matches. From germline, CDR1 is SGHTA and CDR2 FQGNSA. The length of the CDR3 is 17 residues.

The rearrangement joins TRBV6-1 to TRBJ2-3, with TRBD1 matching over 7 bases. CDR1 and CDR2 from the germline V gene are MNHNS and SASEGT. V was pared by 2 bases and J by 5 bases, with 7 bases of the junction left unmatched. The CDR3 extends over 15 amino acids. The CDR3 sequence is CASSEIRGQRDTQYF. The CDR3 DNA reads TGTGCCAGCAGTGAAATTAGGGGACAGAGAGATACGCAGTATTTT.

J is TRBJ1-2 and V is TRBV2, with D tentatively TRBD1 (5 bases). Trimming removed 4 bases at V and 3 bases at J, with 15 bases between. Germline loops: CDR1 SNHLY, CDR2 FYNNEI. The CDR3 runs 15 residues. CDR3 residues: CASSAGWGNYYGYTF. The DNA of the CDR3 is TGTGCCAGCAGTGCAGGGTGGGGTAATTACTATGGCTACACCTTC.

This clone occurred a few times. The chain joins TRBV14 to TRBJ2-1; D is uncertain. This CDR3 has 15 amino acids. V was shortened by 5 bases and J by 3 bases, with 14 bases between the two germline ends. From germline, CDR1 is SGHDN and CDR2 FVKESK. CDR3 bases: TGTGCCAGCAGCTTGGTAGCCCACCGCTACAATGAGCAGTTCTTC. Amino acid sequence: CASSLVAHRYNEQFF.

This clone is a singleton in its sample. The chain joins TRBV28 to TRBJ2-5; possibly TRBD1 for D (5 bases). Germline V lookup: CDR1 MDHEN, CDR2 SYDVKM. Trimming took off 3 bases at V and 4 bases at J, with 9 bases between the two ends. The CDR3 runs 13 residues. The CDR3 is CASSFPGLETQYF. The CDR3 bases are TGTGCCAGCAGTTTTCCAGGGCTAGAGACCCAGTACTTC.

The V call is TRBV10-3, the J call TRBJ2-7; possibly TRBD2 for D (5 bases). This CDR3 region has 12 residues. V gave up 6 bases and J gave up 1 base, with 7 bases separating them. Looked up from germline, CDR1 is ENHRY and CDR2 is SYGVKD. For the CDR3, the DNA is TGTGCCATCAGCGGGAAATCCTACGAGCAGTACTTC. Its translation: CAISGKSYEQYF.

The chain is built from TRBV6-4 and TRBJ1-4; TRBD1 matches 7 bases. This CDR3 has 15 residues. The V gene's germline CDR1 is MRHNA and CDR2 SNTAGT. Unmatched junction bases numbered 8, after V lost 3 bases and J lost 7 bases. CDR3 in DNA: TGTGCCAGCAGTGAAAGGGCAGGGGGTTTTGAAAAACTGTTTTTT. Translation: CASSERAGGFEKLFF.

Concerning this clone itself: A much larger clonotype is one base distant, so this may be a read error. The chain is built from TRBV7-9 and TRBJ1-1, with 7 bases aligning to TRBD1. Germline lookup yields CDR1 SEHNR and CDR2 FQNEAQ (reference sequence). This CDR3 contains 15 residues. V was pared by 1 base and J by 0 bases, with 2 bases of the junction left unmatched. Here the CDR3 reads CASSLGQGVNTEAFF. As DNA, the CDR3 is TGTGCCAGCAGCTTAGGGCAGGGGGTGAACACTGAAGCTTTCTTT.

The gene calls are TRBV7-3 and TRBJ2-2; D is undetermined. Germline V gene sequence: CDR1 SGHTA, CDR2 FQGTGA. The CDR3 consists of 15 residues. V lost 1 base, J lost 3 bases, and 9 bases lay in between. This CDR3 reads CASSLIRSDTGELFF. CDR3 nucleotide sequence: TGTGCCAGCAGCTTAATCAGGTCCGACACCGGGGAGCTGTTTTTT.

The chain employs TRBV21-1 and TRBJ2-7; the table's TRBD2 call for D was not verified on the DNA. TRBV21-1 represents a pseudogene. This CDR3 has 16 amino acids. This CDR3 is CASEKFPGLVTYEQYF. CDR3 in DNA: TGTGCCAGCGAGAAATTTCCGGGACTAGTTACCTACGAGCAGTACTTC.

Details on this clone: Relative to the germline gene, one junction end is altered; a read error may explain this. This sequence joins TRBV7-7 and TRBJ2-7; 7 nucleotides match TRBD1. This CDR3 region has 15 residues. Germline lookup yields CDR1 SSHAT and CDR2 FNYEAQ (reference sequence). In nucleotides, the CDR3 is TGTGCTAGCAGCTTAGCGACAGGGAAGGGCTACGAGCAGTACTTC. This sequence encodes CASSLATGKGYEQYF. The variable domain in full, completed from reference TRBV7-7 and TRBJ2-7, reads GAGVSQSPRYKVTKRGQDVTLRCDPISSHATLYWYQQALGQGPEFLTYFNYEAQPDKSGLPSDRFSAERPEGSISTLTIQRTEQRDSAMYRCASSLATGKGYEQYFGPGTRLTVT.

The chain recombines TRBV7-2 with TRBJ2-1; 8 nucleotides align to TRBD1. This CDR3 contains 16 residues. The trim removed 4 bases at V and 7 bases at J, leaving 12 bases unmatched. Germline-derived CDR1 and CDR2 are SGHTA and FQGNSA. CDR3 sequence reads: CASSSLGGQGGNEQFF. CDR3 sequence (DNA): TGTGCCAGCAGCTCCCTAGGTGGACAGGGTGGAAATGAGCAGTTCTTC.

This rearrangement joins TRBV7-9 to TRBJ2-3, with no clear D. This CDR3 is built from 11 residues. Between the trimmed V and J ends, which lost 5 bases and 9 bases, there was a span of 9 bases. Germline V CDR1 and CDR2: SEHNR, FQNEAQ (reference sequence). CDR3: CASSPPETQYF. CDR3 in DNA: TGTGCCAGCAGCCCACCCGAGACGCAGTATTTT. Based on the CDR3 plus reference TRBV7-9 and TRBJ2-3, the full variable domain is DTGVSQNPRHKITKRGQNVTFRCDPISEHNRLYWYRQTLGQGPEFLTYFQNEAQLEKSRLLSDRFSAERPKGSFSTLEIQRTEQGDSAMYLCASSPPETQYFGPGTRLTVL.

V usage is TRBV4-3 and J usage is TRBJ2-1; 15 positions match TRBD2. With V trimmed by 1 base and J by 15 bases, 16 bases remained unmatched. CDR3 length: 18 residues. CDR1 LGHNA and CDR2 YSLEER come from the germline V gene. This CDR3 is CASSQGPSPGLAGGGLFF. Written as DNA, the CDR3 is TGCGCCAGCAGCCAAGGCCCCTCTCCGGGACTAGCGGGAGGTGGACTGTTCTTC.

The rearrangement uses TRBV11-2 and TRBJ1-1, with D possibly being TRBD1 (5 bases). Trimming pared 0 bases from V and 5 bases from J, leaving 13 bases between. This CDR3 comprises 15 residues. Germline V gene lookup returns CDR1 SGHAT and CDR2 FQNNGV. The CDR3 reads CASSLDGRGWTEAFF. The CDR3 bases are TGTGCCAGCAGCTTAGATGGGCGGGGCTGGACTGAAGCTTTCTTT.

The V and J genes are TRBV10-3 and TRBJ2-7; D is unresolved. The length of the CDR3 is 14 residues. Germline values: CDR1 ENHRY, CDR2 SYGVKD. V lost 6 bases and J 6 bases, leaving 18 bases between the germline ends. The CDR3 protein is CAISVSTYLREQYF. CDR3 DNA sequence: TGTGCCATCAGCGTAAGCACCTACCTACGCGAGCAGTACTTC.

This rearrangement joins TRBV10-1 to TRBJ2-3; TRBD2 is a possible D gene (5 bases). The germline CDR1 and CDR2 sequences are WNHNN and SYGVQD (reference sequence). V was clipped by 3 bases and J by 5 bases, with 21 bases between them. This CDR3 has 17 residues. The CDR3 region is CASSEVAVFFGGDTQYF. As DNA, the CDR3 is TGCGCCAGCAGTGAAGTGGCTGTCTTTTTCGGAGGAGATACGCAGTATTTT.

The chain joins TRBV5-1 to TRBJ2-5, with D unclear. CDR3 length: 15 amino acids. Germline CDR1 is SGHRS and CDR2 is YFSETQ. V lost 5 bases and J 2 bases, leaving 16 bases between the germline ends. CDR3: CASRTTPGSQETQYF. The CDR3 DNA follows: TGCGCCAGCAGAACGACTCCCGGGTCGCAAGAGACCCAGTACTTC.

This chain joins TRBV5-5 and TRBJ2-7; 8 bases fit TRBD1. The CDR3 extends over 16 amino acids. Germline V gene sequence: CDR1 SGHKS, CDR2 YYEKEE (reference sequence). Unmatched junction bases numbered 13, after V lost 4 bases and J lost 4 bases. Written as DNA, the CDR3 is TGTGCCAGCAGCCGCCGGTTGGGACAGGTTATTTACGAGCAGTACTTC. This codes for CASSRRLGQVIYEQYF.